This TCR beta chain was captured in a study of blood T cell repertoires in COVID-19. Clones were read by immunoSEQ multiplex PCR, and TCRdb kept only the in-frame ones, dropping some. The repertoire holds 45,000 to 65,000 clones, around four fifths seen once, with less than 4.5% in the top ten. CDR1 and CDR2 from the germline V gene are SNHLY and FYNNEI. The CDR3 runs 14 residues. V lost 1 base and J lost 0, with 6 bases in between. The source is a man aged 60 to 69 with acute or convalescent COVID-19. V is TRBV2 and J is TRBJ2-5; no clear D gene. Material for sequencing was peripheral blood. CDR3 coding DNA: TGTGCCAGCAGTGAAGGGCCTTACCAAGAGACCCAGTACTTC. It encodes CASSEGPYQETQYF.